The entry below gives a single T cell receptor beta chain sequence along with its context. TCRdb keeps only in-frame clones here, not all; method: immunoSEQ multiplex PCR. The table has about 700,000 clones, around two thirds seen once; the top ten hold about 1.8%. This sample stems from a study of shared clonotypes between healthy human individuals. V shed 6 bases and J shed 3 bases, with 21 bases lying between them. This CDR3 contains 16 residues. CDR1 is MDHEN and CDR2 is SYDVKM in the germline V gene. The clonotype comes from a woman aged 25 to 45 in good health. The chain combines TRBV28 with TRBJ2-7; D gene uncertain. The sample comprised memory CD4+ T cells sorted from blood. Subset denoted: CD45RA-negative fraction. The CDR3 region has the DNA TGTGCCAGCAGGAGACTCGGTGGGCAGCCCAACTACGAGCAGTACTTC. This codes for CASRRLGGQPNYEQYF.